The present T cell receptor (beta chain) was sequenced within a study of OX40 agonist ivuxolimab in advanced cancers. About this clone itself: Its target is not known.

The germline gives CDR1 SGDLS, CDR2 YYNGEE. The CDR3 is made up of 16 amino acids. V was cut by 3 bases and J by 4 bases, with 19 bases left in between. Broader study findings: The investigators did not determine what antigen specificity the expanded peripheral T cells had. Clonal expansion was among the lowest in partial responders at 0.1-3.0 mg/kg, especially CD8+.

Measured with immunoSEQ multiplex PCR; TCRdb has only the in-frame clones, and not every one. The table shows roughly 69,000 clones, with 91% occurring only once. This TCR was recovered from an adult with an advanced solid tumor such as melanoma, head and neck, liver or kidney cancer. The specimen was CD4+ or CD8+ T cells sorted from blood, collected in a trial of the OX40 agonist ivuxolimab. The chain employs TRBV9 and TRBJ2-5, with D possibly being TRBD1 or TRBD2 (6 bases each). CDR3 coding DNA: TGTGCCAGCAGCGAGGGGGGTAGCCCCTGGGGAGAGACCCAGTACTTC. Translation: CASSEGGSPWGETQYF.